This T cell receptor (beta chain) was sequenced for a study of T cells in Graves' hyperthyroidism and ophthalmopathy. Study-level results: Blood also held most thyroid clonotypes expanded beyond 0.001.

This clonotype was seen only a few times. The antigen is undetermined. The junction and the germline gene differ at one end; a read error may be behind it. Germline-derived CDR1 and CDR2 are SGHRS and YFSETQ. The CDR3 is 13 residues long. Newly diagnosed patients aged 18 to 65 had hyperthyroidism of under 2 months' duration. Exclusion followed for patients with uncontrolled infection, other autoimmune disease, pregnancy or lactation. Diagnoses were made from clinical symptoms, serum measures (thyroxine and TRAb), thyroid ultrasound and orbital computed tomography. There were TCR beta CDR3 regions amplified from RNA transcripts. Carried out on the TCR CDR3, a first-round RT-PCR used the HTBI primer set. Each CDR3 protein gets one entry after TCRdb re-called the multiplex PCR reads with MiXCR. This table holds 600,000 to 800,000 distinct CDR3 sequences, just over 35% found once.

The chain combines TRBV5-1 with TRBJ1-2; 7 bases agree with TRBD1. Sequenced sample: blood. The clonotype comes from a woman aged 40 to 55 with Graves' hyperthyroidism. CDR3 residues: CASSFQGGYGHTF. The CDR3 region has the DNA TGTGCCAGCAGCTTTCAGGGGGGCTATGGCCACACCTTC.